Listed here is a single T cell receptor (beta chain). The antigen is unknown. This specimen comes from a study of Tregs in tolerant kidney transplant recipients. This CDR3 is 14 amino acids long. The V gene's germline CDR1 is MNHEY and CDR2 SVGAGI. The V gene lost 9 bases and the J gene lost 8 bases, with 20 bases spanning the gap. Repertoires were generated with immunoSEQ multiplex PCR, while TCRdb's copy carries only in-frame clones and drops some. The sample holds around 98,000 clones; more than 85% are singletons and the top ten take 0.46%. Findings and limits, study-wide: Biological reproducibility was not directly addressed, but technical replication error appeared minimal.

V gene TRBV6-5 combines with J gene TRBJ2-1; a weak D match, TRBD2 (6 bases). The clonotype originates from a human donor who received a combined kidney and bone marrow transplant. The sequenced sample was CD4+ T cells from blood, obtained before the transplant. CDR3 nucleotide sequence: TGTGCCAGTCGGACTACCAACTCAGGCGATGAGCAGTTCTTC. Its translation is CASRTTNSGDEQFF.